Sequencing of this T cell receptor (beta chain) was carried out in a study of beta chain features in type 1 diabetes. The authors reverse transcribed all of the isolated RNA, so sequencing captured expressed TCRB transcripts. Profiled with immunoSEQ multiplex PCR; TCRdb holds only in-frame clones, not every one. Altogether roughly 500,000 clones are present, approximately 30% being singletons, with the ten largest covering 0.065%. V shed 9 bases and J shed 8 bases, with 16 bases lying between them. The length of the CDR3 is 13 residues. Looked up from germline, CDR1 is SNHLY and CDR2 is FYNNEI. This clone occurred a few times.

The genes are TRBV2 and TRBJ1-4; possibly TRBD1 for D (5 bases). Sequenced sample: naive CD4+ T cells from blood. The source of this sequence is a man aged 18 to 30 in good health. The CDR3 region has the DNA TGTGCCAGTCAACGGGGCAACGGGGAAAAACTGTTTTTT. Encoded protein: CASQRGNGEKLFF.